These T cell receptor beta chains were read from a single sample in a study of blood T cells in healthy people across ages. TCRdb recomputed calls from the 5' RACE reads with MiXCR, one row per CDR3 protein. The sample lists 910,000 or so distinct CDR3 sequences, about 51% occurring once. Sequencing was done on a sample of blood. Receptor source: a woman aged 55-75 years in good health. Each CDR3 is given with its conserved first and last residue. Each record gives: D gene, J gene, CDR3 length, V gene, clone size, CDR3 protein, CDR3 DNA. A D gene is named only where the DNA matches it firmly. Only some rows state a clone size, as once, few, many or a class for expanded clones.

>TRBD2|TRBJ2-7|16|TRBV12-3/TRBV12-4|few
CASSPHTSGRVYEQYF
TGTGCCAGCAGTCCCCACACTAGCGGGAGGGTATACGAGCAGTACTTC
>TRBD2|TRBJ2-7|17|TRBV14|few
CASSQDRFGGRVDEQYF
TGTGCCAGCAGCCAAGATCGGTTCGGCGGGAGGGTCGACGAGCAGTACTTC
>TRBD2|TRBJ2-3|17|TRBV27|.
CASSLISAGGPGDTQYF
TGTGCCAGCAGTTTAATATCGGCGGGAGGGCCGGGAGATACGCAGTATTTT
>TRBD2|TRBJ2-5|16|TRBV7-8|.
CASSRTSGRAIETQYF
TGTGCCAGCAGCCGCACTAGCGGGAGGGCCATAGAGACCCAGTACTTC
>.|TRBJ2-7|12|TRBV24-1|once
CATTIRDYEQYF
TGTGCCACCACGATCAGGGACTACGAGCAGTACTTC
>.|TRBJ2-3|16|TRBV6-6|many
CASSYFGVASTDTQYF
TGTGCCAGCAGTTATTTCGGGGTGGCTAGCACAGATACGCAGTATTTT
>TRBD1|TRBJ1-2|16|TRBV7-9|.
CASSLPRVAGGYGYTF
TGTGCCAGCAGCTTACCCCGAGTCGCAGGGGGCTATGGCTACACCTTC
>.|TRBJ2-7|15|TRBV18|once
CASSPLSGPTYEQYF
TGTGCCAGCTCACCACTTTCCGGTCCCACTTACGAGCAGTACTTC
>.|TRBJ2-6|17|TRBV6-5|few
CASSYSQGGSGANVLTF
TGTGCCAGCAGTTACAGCCAGGGTGGCTCTGGGGCCAACGTCCTGACTTTC
>.|TRBJ2-1|14|TRBV21-1|.
CASSNAGKYNEQFF
TGTGCCAGCAGCAACGCAGGGAAATACAATGAGCAGTTCTTC
>.|TRBJ2-7|17|TRBV28|.
CASSLTRNGGRGYEQYF
TGTGCCAGCAGTTTGACCCGCAATGGGGGGAGGGGGTACGAGCAGTACTTC
>.|TRBJ2-1|11|TRBV30|once
CAWKFSGEQFF
TGTGCCTGGAAATTCAGCGGGGAGCAGTTCTTC
>.|TRBJ2-3|15|TRBV7-2|.
CASSLGGFSTDTQYF
TGTGCCAGCAGCTTAGGGGGATTCTCCACAGATACGCAGTATTTT
>.|TRBJ2-5|16|TRBV6-1|.
CASSEGARIFQETQYF
TGTGCCAGCAGTGAAGGGGCGAGGATTTTCCAAGAGACCCAGTACTTC
>.|TRBJ2-5|13|TRBV20-1|.
CSARETVRETQYF
TGCAGTGCTAGGGAGACGGTCCGAGAGACCCAGTACTTC
>.|TRBJ2-5|14|TRBV18|.
CASSLNRGKETQYF
TGTGCCAGCTCACTAAACCGGGGTAAAGAGACCCAGTACTTC
>.|TRBJ1-2|11|TRBV4-1|.
CASSQDGGYTF
TGCGCCAGCAGCCAAGACGGGGGCTACACCTTC
>.|TRBJ2-5|10|TRBV28|few
CASGSETQYF
TGTGCCAGCGGTTCAGAGACCCAGTACTTC
>.|TRBJ2-5|15|TRBV2|.
CASRGPGKLWETQYF
TGTGCCAGCAGGGGACCGGGGAAGTTGTGGGAGACCCAGTACTTC
>.|TRBJ1-4|10|TRBV29-1|.
CSALHEKLFF
TGCAGCGCTCTACATGAAAAACTGTTTTTT
>.|TRBJ1-1|13|TRBV20-1|.
CSARGSANTEAFF
TGCAGTGCTAGAGGTTCGGCGAACACTGAAGCTTTCTTT
>TRBD2|TRBJ2-2|18|TRBV12-3/TRBV12-4|.
CASSLDGLAGELAGELFF
TGTGCCAGCAGTCTCGATGGACTAGCGGGAGAATTAGCCGGGGAGCTGTTTTTT
>TRBD2|TRBJ2-1|19|TRBV20-1|few
CSARGGLAGRSRRPVEQFF
TGCAGTGCTAGGGGGGGACTAGCGGGAAGGTCGCGACGACCAGTTGAGCAGTTCTTC
>.|TRBJ2-6|16|TRBV4-2|.
CASSRPGVSGANVLTF
TGTGCCAGCAGCCGACCAGGGGTCTCCGGGGCCAACGTCCTGACTTTC
>TRBD1|TRBJ2-7|12|TRBV10-3|.
CAISGDRDEQYF
TGTGCCATCAGTGGGGACAGGGACGAGCAGTACTTC
>TRBD2|TRBJ2-1|15|TRBV7-2|.
CASSPDQGLGNEQFF
TGTGCCAGCAGCCCGGACCAGGGACTAGGCAATGAGCAGTTCTTC
>.|TRBJ1-2|13|TRBV12-3/TRBV12-4|.
CASSFPQYYGYTF
TGTGCCAGCAGTTTCCCACAGTACTATGGCTACACCTTC
>.|TRBJ2-3|15|TRBV27|once
CASSPSRASTDTQYF
TGTGCCAGCAGTCCCTCTCGTGCTAGCACAGATACGCAGTATTTT
>.|TRBJ2-5|15|TRBV7-2|.
CASSLMGGRQETQYF
TGTGCCAGCAGCTTAATGGGGGGCAGACAAGAGACCCAGTACTTC
>TRBD2|TRBJ2-3|22|TRBV11-1|.
CASSLPSGFSGREVRGSDTQYF
TGTGCCAGCAGCTTACCATCCGGGTTTAGCGGGAGAGAGGTGCGGGGGTCGGATACGCAGTATTTT
>.|TRBJ2-6|13|TRBV30|.
CAWRIGGANVLTF
TGTGCCTGGAGAATAGGTGGGGCCAACGTCCTGACTTTC
>TRBD2|TRBJ2-1|15|TRBV10-3|.
CAISTSGSTGNEQFF
TGTGCCATCAGCACTAGCGGGAGTACTGGCAATGAGCAGTTCTTC
>TRBD2|TRBJ2-7|13|TRBV2|.
CASTSSGNYEQYF
TGTGCCAGCACCTCGAGCGGGAACTACGAGCAGTACTTC
>.|TRBJ2-7|14|TRBV3-1|.
CASSQDKGFHEQYF
TGTGCCAGCAGCCAAGATAAGGGCTTCCACGAGCAGTACTTC
>.|TRBJ1-5|16|TRBV6-2/TRBV6-3|.
CASSYKGGWGNQPQHF
TGTGCCAGCAGTTACAAAGGGGGTTGGGGCAATCAGCCCCAGCATTTT
>TRBD1|TRBJ2-1|13|TRBV29-1|few
CSFRGQGVSEQFF
TGCAGCTTCCGGGGACAGGGAGTCAGTGAGCAGTTCTTC
>.|TRBJ2-4|16|TRBV21-1|.
CASSKGLGLAKNIQYF
TGTGCCAGCAGCAAAGGACTGGGACTAGCCAAAAACATTCAGTACTTC
>TRBD2|TRBJ2-7|13|TRBV7-9|.
CASSTWTSYEQYF
TGTGCCAGCAGCACCTGGACTAGCTACGAGCAGTACTTC
>.|TRBJ2-5|13|TRBV20-1|few
CSANGIFGETQYF
TGCAGTGCTAACGGGATATTTGGGGAGACCCAGTACTTC
>TRBD2|TRBJ2-2|14|TRBV20-1|.
CSARVTGGRGELFF
TGCAGTGCTAGAGTAACGGGGGGGCGAGGGGAGCTGTTTTTT
>.|TRBJ1-2|14|TRBV28|few
CASSLNAVIYGYTF
TGTGCCAGCAGCCTCAACGCGGTGATCTATGGCTACACCTTC
>TRBD2|TRBJ2-5|17|TRBV5-1|.
CATSARKTSGSQETQYF
TGCGCCACCAGTGCGCGGAAGACTAGCGGAAGCCAAGAGACCCAGTACTTC
>.|TRBJ2-3|16|TRBV28|once
CASSLFRKGNTDTQYF
TGTGCCAGCAGTTTATTCCGGAAAGGAAACACAGATACGCAGTATTTT
>TRBD1|TRBJ2-7|17|TRBV28|.
CASSFWGQGVPTYEQYF
TGTGCCAGCAGTTTTTGGGGACAGGGTGTCCCGACCTACGAGCAGTACTTC
>.|TRBJ2-3|16|TRBV6-1|.
CASSEFGGLPTDTQYF
TGTGCCAGCAGTGAATTTGGGGGGCTTCCCACAGATACGCAGTATTTT
>TRBD2|TRBJ2-2|16|TRBV9|.
CASSAGLEANTGELFF
TGTGCCAGCAGCGCTGGACTAGAAGCGAACACCGGGGAGCTGTTTTTT